The entry below describes one T cell receptor beta chain. Its antigen is still unknown. This entry comes from a study of T cell repertoires in cytomegalovirus infection. Study as a whole: Both CMV infection and a matching HLA type were indicated by public TCR beta signatures.

Trimming at V came to 5 bases and at J to 12 bases, leaving 7 bases not matched to a gene. Germline assignment: CDR1 SQVTM and CDR2 ANQGSEA. There are 11 residues in the CDR3. From the reads, TCRdb called clonotypes with MiXCR, one entry per CDR3 protein. The sample has under 200,000 distinct CDR3 sequences, roughly 17% seen once; the top ten hold 18%. Findings of the study overall: Cumulative frequency of public TCR beta families picked out carriers of CMV plus the relevant HLA.

The receptor comes from a human donor in good health (CMV status not recorded). Some clones in this sample may be carry-over from other donors' samples. Sequenced: CD8+ T cells from PBMCs. The V call is TRBV29-1, the J call TRBJ2-1; the match to TRBD1 covers 7 bases. CDR3 nucleotides: TGCAGCGTTTTGTCCGCAGGGGGGCAGTTCTTC. This codes for CSVLSAGGQFF.